This TCR beta chain was captured by sequencing in a study of shared clonotypes between healthy human individuals. Study in general: Donor composition was two women and a few men, aged 18 to 49. Each donor had three CD4 naive, three CD4 memory, two CD8 naive and one CD8 memory plate.

The V gene's germline CDR1 is SGHTA and CDR2 FQGNSA. V was clipped by 4 bases and J by 6 bases, with 11 bases between them. The length of the CDR3 is 13 residues. Sequencing used immunoSEQ multiplex PCR; TCRdb keeps in-frame clones, though not all of them. The top ten hold less than 2% of the sample, which has approximately 740,000 clones, approximately 74% seen once. What was sequenced was memory CD4+ T cells sorted from blood. Subset specified: CD45RA-negative fraction. This TCR was recovered from a woman aged 25 to 39 in good health. The rearrangement joins TRBV7-2 to TRBJ2-3; no firm D call. The CDR3 loop reads CASSSPGRDTQYF. The CDR3, as DNA: TGTGCCAGCAGCTCCCCCGGTCGGGATACGCAGTATTTT.